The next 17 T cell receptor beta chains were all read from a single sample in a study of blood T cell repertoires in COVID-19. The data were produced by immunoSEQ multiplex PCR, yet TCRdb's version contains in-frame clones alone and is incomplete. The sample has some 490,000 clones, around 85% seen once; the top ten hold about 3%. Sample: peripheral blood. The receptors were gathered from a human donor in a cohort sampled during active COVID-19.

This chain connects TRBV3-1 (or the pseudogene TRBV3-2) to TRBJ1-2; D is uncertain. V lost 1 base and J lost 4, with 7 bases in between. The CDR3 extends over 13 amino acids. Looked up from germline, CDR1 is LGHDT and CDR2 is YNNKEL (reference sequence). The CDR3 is CASSQAHSYGYTF. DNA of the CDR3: TGTGCCAGCAGCCAAGCTCACAGCTATGGCTACACCTTC.

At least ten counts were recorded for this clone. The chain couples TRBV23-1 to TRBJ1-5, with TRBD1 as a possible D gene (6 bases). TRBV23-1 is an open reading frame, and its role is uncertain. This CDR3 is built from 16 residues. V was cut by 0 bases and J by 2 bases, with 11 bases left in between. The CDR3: CASSQSSRGGNQPQHF. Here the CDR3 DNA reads TGCGCCAGCAGTCAATCGTCCAGGGGTGGCAATCAGCCCCAGCATTTT.

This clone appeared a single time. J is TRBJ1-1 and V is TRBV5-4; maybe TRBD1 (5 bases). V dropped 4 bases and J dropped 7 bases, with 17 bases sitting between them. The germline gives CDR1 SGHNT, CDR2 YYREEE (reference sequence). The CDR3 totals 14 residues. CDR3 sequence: CASSDWGGYVEAFF. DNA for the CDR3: TGTGCCAGCAGCGATTGGGGGGGTTATGTTGAAGCTTTCTTT.

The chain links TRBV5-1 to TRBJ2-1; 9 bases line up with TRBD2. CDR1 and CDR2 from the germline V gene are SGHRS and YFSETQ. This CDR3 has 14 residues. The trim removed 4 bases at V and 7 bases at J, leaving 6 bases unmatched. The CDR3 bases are TGCGCCAGCAGCCCTAGCGGGACGGAGAATGAGCAGTTCTTC. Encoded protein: CASSPSGTENEQFF.

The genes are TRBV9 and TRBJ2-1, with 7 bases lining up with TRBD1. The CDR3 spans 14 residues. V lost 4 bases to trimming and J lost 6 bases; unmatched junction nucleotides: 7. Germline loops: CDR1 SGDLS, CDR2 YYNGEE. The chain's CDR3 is CASSPGQGVNEQFF. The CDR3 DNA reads TGTGCCAGCAGCCCCGGGCAGGGGGTCAATGAGCAGTTCTTC.

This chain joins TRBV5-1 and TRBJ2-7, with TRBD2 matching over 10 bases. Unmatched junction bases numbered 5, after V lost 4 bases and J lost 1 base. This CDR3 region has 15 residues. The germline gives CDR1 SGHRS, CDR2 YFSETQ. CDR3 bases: TGCGCCAGCAGCCAAGGGACTAGCGCATCCTACGAGCAGTACTTC. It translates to CASSQGTSASYEQYF.

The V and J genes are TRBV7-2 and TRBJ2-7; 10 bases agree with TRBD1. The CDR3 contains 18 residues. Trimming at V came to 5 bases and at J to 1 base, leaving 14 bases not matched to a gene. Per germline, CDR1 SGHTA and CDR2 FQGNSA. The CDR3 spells CASSVLGQGTAASYEQYF. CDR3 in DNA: TGTGCCAGCAGCGTCCTGGGACAGGGGACTGCAGCGTCCTACGAGCAGTACTTC.

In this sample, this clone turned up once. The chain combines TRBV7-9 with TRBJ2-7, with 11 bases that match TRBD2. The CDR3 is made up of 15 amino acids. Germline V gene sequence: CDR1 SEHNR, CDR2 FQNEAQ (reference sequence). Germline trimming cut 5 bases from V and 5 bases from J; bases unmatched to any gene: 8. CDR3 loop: CASSQGLAGNNEQYF. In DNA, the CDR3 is TGTGCCAGCAGCCAAGGACTAGCGGGTAACAACGAGCAGTACTTC. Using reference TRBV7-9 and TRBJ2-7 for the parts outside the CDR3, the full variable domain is DTGVSQNPRHKITKRGQNVTFRCDPISEHNRLYWYRQTLGQGPEFLTYFQNEAQLEKSRLLSDRFSAERPKGSFSTLEIQRTEQGDSAMYLCASSQGLAGNNEQYFGPGTRLTVT.

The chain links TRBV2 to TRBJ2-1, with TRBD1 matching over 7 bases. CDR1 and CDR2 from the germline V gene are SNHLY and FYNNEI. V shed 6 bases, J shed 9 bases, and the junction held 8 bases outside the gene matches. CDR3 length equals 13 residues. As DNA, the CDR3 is TGTGCCAGCAGAGAGACAGGGTCGGGTGAGCAGTTCTTC. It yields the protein CASRETGSGEQFF.

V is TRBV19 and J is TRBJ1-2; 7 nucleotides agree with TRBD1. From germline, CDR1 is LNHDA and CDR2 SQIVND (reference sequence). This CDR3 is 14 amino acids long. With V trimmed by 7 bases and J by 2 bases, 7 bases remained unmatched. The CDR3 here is CASKGPTGNYGYTF. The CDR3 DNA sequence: TGTGCCAGTAAGGGCCCGACAGGGAACTATGGCTACACCTTC.

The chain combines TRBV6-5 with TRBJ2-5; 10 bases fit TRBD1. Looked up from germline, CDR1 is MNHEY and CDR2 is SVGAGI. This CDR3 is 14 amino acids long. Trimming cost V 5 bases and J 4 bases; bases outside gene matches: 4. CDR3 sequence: CASSTGTGVETQYF. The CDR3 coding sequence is TGTGCCAGCAGTACGGGGACAGGGGTAGAGACCCAGTACTTC.

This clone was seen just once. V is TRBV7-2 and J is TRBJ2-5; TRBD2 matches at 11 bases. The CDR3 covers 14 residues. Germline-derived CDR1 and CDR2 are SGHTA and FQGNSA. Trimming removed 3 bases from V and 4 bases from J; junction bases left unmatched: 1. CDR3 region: CASSFTSGRETQYF. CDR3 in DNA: TGTGCCAGCAGCTTTACTAGCGGGAGAGAGACCCAGTACTTC.

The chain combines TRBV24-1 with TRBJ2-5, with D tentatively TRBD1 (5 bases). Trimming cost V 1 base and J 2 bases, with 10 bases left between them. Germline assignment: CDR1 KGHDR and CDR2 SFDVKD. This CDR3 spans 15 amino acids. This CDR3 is CATSDFIQGQETQYF. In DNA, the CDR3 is TGTGCCACCAGTGATTTCATTCAGGGACAAGAGACCCAGTACTTC.

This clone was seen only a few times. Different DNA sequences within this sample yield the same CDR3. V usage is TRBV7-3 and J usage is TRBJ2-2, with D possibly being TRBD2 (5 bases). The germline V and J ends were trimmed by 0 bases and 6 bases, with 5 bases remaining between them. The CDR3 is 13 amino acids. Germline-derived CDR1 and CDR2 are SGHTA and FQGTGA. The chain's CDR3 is CASSLTRAGELFF. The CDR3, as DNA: TGTGCCAGCAGCTTAACGCGGGCCGGGGAGCTGTTTTTT.

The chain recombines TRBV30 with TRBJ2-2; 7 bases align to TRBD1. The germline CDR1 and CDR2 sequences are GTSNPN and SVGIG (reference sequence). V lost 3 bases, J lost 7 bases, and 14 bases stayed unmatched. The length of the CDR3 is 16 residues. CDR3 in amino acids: CAWREDDRVRNGELFF. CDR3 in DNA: TGTGCCTGGAGGGAAGATGACAGGGTCAGGAACGGGGAGCTGTTTTTT.

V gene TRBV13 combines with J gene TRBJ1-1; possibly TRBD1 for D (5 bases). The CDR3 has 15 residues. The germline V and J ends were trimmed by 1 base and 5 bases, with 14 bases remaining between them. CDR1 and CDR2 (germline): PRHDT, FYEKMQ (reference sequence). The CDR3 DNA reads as TGTGCCAGCAGCTTAGATCCAGGTAAGGGGACTGAAGCTTTCTTT. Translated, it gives CASSLDPGKGTEAFF.

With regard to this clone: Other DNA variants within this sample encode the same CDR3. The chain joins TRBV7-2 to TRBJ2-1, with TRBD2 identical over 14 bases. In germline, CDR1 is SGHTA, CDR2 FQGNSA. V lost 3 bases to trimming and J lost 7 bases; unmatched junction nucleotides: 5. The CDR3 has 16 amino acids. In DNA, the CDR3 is TGTGCCAGCAGCTTCCCCGGACTAGCGGGAGGTAATGAGCAGTTCTTC. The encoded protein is CASSFPGLAGGNEQFF. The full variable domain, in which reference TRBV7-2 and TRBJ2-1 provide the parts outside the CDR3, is GAGVSQSPSNKVTEKGKDVELRCDPISGHTALYWYRQSLGQGLEFLIYFQGNSAPDKSGLPSDRFSAERTGGSVSTLTIQRTQQEDSAVYLCASSFPGLAGGNEQFFGPGTRLTVL.